This passage covers 9 T cell receptor beta chains from one sample sequenced in a study of shared clonotypes between healthy human individuals. Here immunoSEQ multiplex PCR was the method, and the copy in TCRdb shows in-frame clones only, minus some. The data contain nearly 500,000 clones, over 60% of them singletons. The sample comprised PBMCs. The origin of the receptors is a woman aged 40 to 55 in good health. Some clones in this sample may be carry-over from other donors' samples.

This clone was recorded only once. The rearrangement links TRBV4-2 to TRBJ2-7; D not resolved. The CDR3 loop spans 14 amino acids. V was trimmed by 4 bases and J by 3 bases, leaving 13 bases between them. CDR1 is LGHNA, CDR2 YNFKEQ, per germline. The CDR3 reads CASSLNPQFYEQYF. CDR3 DNA: TGTGCCAGCAGCCTCAACCCACAATTCTACGAGCAGTACTTC.

A single count supports this clone. The chain carries TRBV7-6 and TRBJ1-3, with a tentative D call TRBD1 (5 bases). This CDR3 spans 16 amino acids. The V end was cut by 0 bases, the J end by 0 bases, with 9 bases between. Germline assignment: CDR1 SGHVS and CDR2 FNYEAQ. CDR3 residues: CASSLAGQNSGNTIYF. In DNA, the CDR3 is TGTGCCAGCAGCTTAGCGGGGCAGAACTCTGGAAACACCATATATTTT.

The chain has TRBV6-5 and TRBJ2-1; 11 bases agree with TRBD1. V lost 0 bases, J lost 5 bases, and 0 bases stayed unmatched. The CDR3 spans 15 residues. Germline values: CDR1 MNHEY, CDR2 SVGAGI. Here the CDR3 reads CASSYSDRGHNEQFF. As DNA, the CDR3 is TGTGCCAGCAGTTACTCGGACAGGGGGCACAATGAGCAGTTCTTC.

The chain is built from TRBV6-1 and TRBJ2-7; a weak D match, TRBD1 (6 bases). The V end lost 7 bases, the J end lost 4 bases, and 20 bases lay between the germline ends. This CDR3 contains 15 residues. Germline CDR1 reads MNHNS; CDR2 reads SASEGT. CDR3 DNA sequence: TGTGCCAGCAAACCCGGACAGCTCGAAGCTTACGAGCAGTACTTC. Translating it yields CASKPGQLEAYEQYF.

This clone was detected only a few times. The CDR3 here is CATSRDASYEQYF. DNA of the CDR3: TGTGCCACCAGCAGAGACGCGTCCTACGAGCAGTACTTC. The chain recombines TRBV15 with TRBJ2-7, with no clear D. CDR1 is LNHNV and CDR2 is YYDKDF in the germline V gene (reference sequence). Trimming took off 0 bases at V and 1 base at J, with 4 bases between the two ends. This CDR3 has 13 residues.

This sequence joins TRBV19 and TRBJ2-3; D not resolved. CDR1 and CDR2 (germline): LNHDA, SQIVND (reference sequence). The ends were cut back, 5 bases at V and 4 bases at J, with 13 bases in the middle. CDR3 size: 14 residues. CDR3 coding DNA: TGTGCCAGTAGTGAAGACATCAACGCAGATACGCAGTATTTT. This encodes CASSEDINADTQYF.

The chain recombines TRBV9 with TRBJ2-3, with D tentatively TRBD1 (5 bases). The ends were cut back, 0 bases at V and 5 bases at J, with 7 bases in the middle. Germline loops: CDR1 SGDLS, CDR2 YYNGEE. The CDR3 is 13 amino acids. This chain's CDR3 is CASSVGTRDTQYF. The CDR3 DNA reads as TGTGCCAGCAGCGTAGGGACAAGAGATACGCAGTATTTT. The variable domain in full, with the rest retrieved from reference TRBV9 and TRBJ2-3, is DSGVTQTPKHLITATGQRVTLRCSPRSGDLSVYWYQQSLDQGLQFLIQYYNGEERAKGNILERFSAQQFPDLHSELNLSSLELGDSALYFCASSVGTRDTQYFGPGTRLTVL.

This clone was seen a few times. The chain links TRBV29-1 to TRBJ1-3; the match to TRBD1 covers 7 bases. The germline gives CDR1 SQVTM, CDR2 ANQGSEA. The CDR3 has 11 amino acids. Unmatched junction bases numbered 1, after V lost 2 bases and J lost 9 bases. The CDR3 is CSVEQGGTIYF. CDR3 nucleotide sequence: TGCAGCGTTGAACAGGGGGGCACCATATATTTT.

This chain uses TRBV6-1 with TRBJ2-6; unclear D gene. This CDR3 has 15 residues. V was trimmed by 7 bases and J by 0 bases, leaving 10 bases between them. Germline CDR1 and CDR2: MNHNS and SASEGT. The CDR3 DNA is TGTGCCAGCACCGCAAGTGGCTCTGGGGCCAACGTCCTGACTTTC. It yields the protein CASTASGSGANVLTF.